This T cell receptor beta chain comes out of a study of T cells in Graves' hyperthyroidism and ophthalmopathy. Study results and caveats: A median around six months before onset, the model predicted ophthalmopathy.

Germline values: CDR1 SGHTA, CDR2 FQGNSA. This CDR3 has 18 amino acids. The germline V and J ends were trimmed by 5 bases and 2 bases, with 25 bases remaining between them. This clonotype was observed at least ten times. What it recognizes is unknown. RNA transcripts gave rise to amplified TCR beta CDR3 regions. HTBI primers were employed in a first-round RT-PCR of the TCR CDR3. MiXCR, run by TCRdb on the multiplex PCR reads, gives a single entry per CDR3 protein. The sample includes approximately 400,000 distinct CDR3 sequences, roughly 14% seen only once; the top ten take approximately 30%. The TCR was taken from a woman aged 18-29 years with Graves' hyperthyroidism that later progressed to Graves' ophthalmopathy. This rearrangement joins TRBV7-2 to TRBJ2-7, with D possibly matching TRBD2 (6 bases). Input material: blood. Here the CDR3 reads CASSLRGRPNAGAYEQYF. The CDR3 region has the DNA TGTGCCAGCAGCCTGCGGGGTAGGCCCAACGCTGGCGCCTACGAGCAGTACTTC.